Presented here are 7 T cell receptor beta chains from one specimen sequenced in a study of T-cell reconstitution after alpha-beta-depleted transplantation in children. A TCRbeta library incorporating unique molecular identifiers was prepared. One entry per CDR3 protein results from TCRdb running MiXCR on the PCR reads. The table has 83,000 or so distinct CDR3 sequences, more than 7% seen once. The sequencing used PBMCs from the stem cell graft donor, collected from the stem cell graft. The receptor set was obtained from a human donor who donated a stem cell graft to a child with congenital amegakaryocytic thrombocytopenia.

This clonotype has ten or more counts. The CDR3 sequence: CASSQVETGHQETQYF. The CDR3 DNA sequence: TGTGCCAGCAGCCAAGTTGAGACAGGGCATCAAGAGACCCAGTACTTC. The chain is built from TRBV3-1 and TRBJ2-5; 7 bases fit TRBD1. CDR3 size: 16 residues. Germline CDR1 and CDR2: LGHDT and YNNKEL (reference sequence). The ends lost 1 base at V and 2 bases at J; junction bases unmatched: 7.

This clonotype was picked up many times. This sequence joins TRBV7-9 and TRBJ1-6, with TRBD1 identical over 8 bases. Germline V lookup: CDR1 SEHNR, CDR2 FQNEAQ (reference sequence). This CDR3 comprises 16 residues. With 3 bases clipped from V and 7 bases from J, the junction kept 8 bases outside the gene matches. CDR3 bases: TGTGCCAGCAGCTTTGCAAAGACAGGGGTGAATTCACCCCTCCACTTT. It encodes CASSFAKTGVNSPLHF.

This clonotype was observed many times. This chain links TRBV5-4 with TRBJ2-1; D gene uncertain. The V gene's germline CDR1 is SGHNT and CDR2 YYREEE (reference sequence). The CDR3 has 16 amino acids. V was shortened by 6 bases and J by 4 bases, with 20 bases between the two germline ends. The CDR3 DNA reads TGTGCCAGCAACCTGGGCCCAGCCGACCCATACAATGAGCAGTTCTTC. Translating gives CASNLGPADPYNEQFF.

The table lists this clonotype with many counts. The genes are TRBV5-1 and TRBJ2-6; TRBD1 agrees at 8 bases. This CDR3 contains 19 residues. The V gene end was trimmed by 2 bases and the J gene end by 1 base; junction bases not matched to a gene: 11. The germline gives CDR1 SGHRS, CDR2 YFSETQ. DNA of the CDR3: TGCGCCAGCAGCTTAGGTCCCCAGACAGGGGTGTCTGGGGCCAACGTCCTGACTTTC. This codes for CASSLGPQTGVSGANVLTF.

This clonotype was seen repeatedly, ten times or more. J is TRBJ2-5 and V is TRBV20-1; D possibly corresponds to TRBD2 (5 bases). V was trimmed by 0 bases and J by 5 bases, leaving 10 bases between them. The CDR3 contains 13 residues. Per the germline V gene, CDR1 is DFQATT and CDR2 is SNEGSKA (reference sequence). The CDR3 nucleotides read TGCAGTGCTAGAGACTGGGAGCGGGAGACCCAGTACTTC. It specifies CSARDWERETQYF.

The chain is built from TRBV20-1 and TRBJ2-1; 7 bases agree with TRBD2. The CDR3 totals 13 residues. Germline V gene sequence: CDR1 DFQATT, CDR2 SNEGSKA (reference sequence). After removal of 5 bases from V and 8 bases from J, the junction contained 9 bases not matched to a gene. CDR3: CSASSGPSDEQFF. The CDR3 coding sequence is TGCAGTGCTTCTAGCGGCCCCTCGGATGAGCAGTTCTTC.

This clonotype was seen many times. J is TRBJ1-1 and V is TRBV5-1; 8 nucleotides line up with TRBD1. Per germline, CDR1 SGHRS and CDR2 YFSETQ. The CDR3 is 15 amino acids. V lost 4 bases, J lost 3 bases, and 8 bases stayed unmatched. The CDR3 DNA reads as TGCGCCAGCAGCCGGAGTACAGGGGGGGACACTGAAGCTTTCTTT. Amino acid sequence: CASSRSTGGDTEAFF.